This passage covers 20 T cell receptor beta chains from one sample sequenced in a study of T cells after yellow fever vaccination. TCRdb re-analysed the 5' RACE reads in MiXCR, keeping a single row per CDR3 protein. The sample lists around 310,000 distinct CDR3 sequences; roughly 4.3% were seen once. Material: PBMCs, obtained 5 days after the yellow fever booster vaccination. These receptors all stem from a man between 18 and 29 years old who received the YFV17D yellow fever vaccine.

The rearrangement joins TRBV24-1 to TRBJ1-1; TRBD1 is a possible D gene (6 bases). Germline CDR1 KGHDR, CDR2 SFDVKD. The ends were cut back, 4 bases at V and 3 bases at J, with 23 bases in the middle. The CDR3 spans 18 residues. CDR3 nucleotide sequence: TGTGCCACCAGTGACTCCTTAACCACAGGGTTGAGCGACACTGAAGCTTTCTTT. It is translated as CATSDSLTTGLSDTEAFF.

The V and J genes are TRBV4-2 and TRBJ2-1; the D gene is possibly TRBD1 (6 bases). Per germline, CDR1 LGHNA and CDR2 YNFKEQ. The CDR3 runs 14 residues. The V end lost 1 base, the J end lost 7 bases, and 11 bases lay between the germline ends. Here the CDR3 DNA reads TGTGCCAGCAGCCAAGGGTTAACAGGGAATGAGCAGTTCTTC. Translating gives CASSQGLTGNEQFF.

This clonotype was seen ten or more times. The CDR3 sequence is CASSYPPTQSGVNTGELFF. The CDR3 DNA is TGTGCCAGCAGTTACCCGCCTACTCAGAGCGGGGTGAACACCGGGGAGCTGTTTTTT. This sequence joins TRBV6-2 or TRBV6-3 and TRBJ2-2, with 7 bases matching TRBD2. V was pared by 2 bases and J by 1 base, with 13 bases of the junction left unmatched. Germline-derived CDR1 and CDR2 are MNHEY and SVGEGT. The CDR3 loop spans 19 amino acids.

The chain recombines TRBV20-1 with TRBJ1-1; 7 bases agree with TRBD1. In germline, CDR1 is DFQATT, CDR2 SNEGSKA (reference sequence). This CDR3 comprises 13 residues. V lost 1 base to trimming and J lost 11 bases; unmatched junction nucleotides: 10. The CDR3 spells CSARGDSLSEAFF. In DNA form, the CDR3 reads TGCAGTGCTAGAGGGGACAGCTTATCCGAGGCTTTCTTT.

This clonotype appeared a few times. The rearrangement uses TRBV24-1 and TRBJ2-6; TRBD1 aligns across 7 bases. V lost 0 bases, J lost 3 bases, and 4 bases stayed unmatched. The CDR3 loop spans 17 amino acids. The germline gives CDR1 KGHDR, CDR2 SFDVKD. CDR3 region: CATSDLGRGSGANVLTF. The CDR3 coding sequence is TGTGCCACCAGTGATTTGGGCAGGGGGAGTGGGGCCAACGTCCTGACTTTC.

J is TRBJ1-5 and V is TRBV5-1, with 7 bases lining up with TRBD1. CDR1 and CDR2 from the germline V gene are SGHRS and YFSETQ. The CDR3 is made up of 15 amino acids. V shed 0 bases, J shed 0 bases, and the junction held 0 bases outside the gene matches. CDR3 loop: CASSLGDSSNQPQHF. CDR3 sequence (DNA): TGCGCCAGCAGCTTGGGGGACAGTAGCAATCAGCCCCAGCATTTT.

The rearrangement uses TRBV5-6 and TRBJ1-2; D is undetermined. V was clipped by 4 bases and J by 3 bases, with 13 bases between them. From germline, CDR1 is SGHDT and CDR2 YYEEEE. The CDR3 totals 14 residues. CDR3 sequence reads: CASSPWGAYYGYTF. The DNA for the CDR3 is TGTGCCAGCAGCCCCTGGGGAGCCTACTATGGCTACACCTTC.

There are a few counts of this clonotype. Here the CDR3 reads CASSFAEGMNTEAFF. The DNA of the CDR3 is TGTGCCAGCAGCTTTGCCGAGGGCATGAACACTGAAGCTTTCTTT. The rearrangement uses TRBV7-9 and TRBJ1-1; unclear D gene. Germline-derived CDR1 and CDR2 are SEHNR and FQNEAQ (reference sequence). Trimming pared 3 bases from V and 0 bases from J, leaving 11 bases between. There are 15 residues in the CDR3.

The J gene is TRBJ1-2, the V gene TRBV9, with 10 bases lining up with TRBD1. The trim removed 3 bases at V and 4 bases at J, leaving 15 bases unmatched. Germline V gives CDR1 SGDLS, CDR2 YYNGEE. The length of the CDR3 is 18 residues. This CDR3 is CASSAFPGQGQEGYGYTF. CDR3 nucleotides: TGTGCCAGCAGCGCCTTTCCGGGACAGGGGCAGGAGGGCTATGGCTACACCTTC. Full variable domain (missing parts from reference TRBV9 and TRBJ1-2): DSGVTQTPKHLITATGQRVTLRCSPRSGDLSVYWYQQSLDQGLQFLIQYYNGEERAKGNILERFSAQQFPDLHSELNLSSLELGDSALYFCASSAFPGQGQEGYGYTFGSGTRLTVV.

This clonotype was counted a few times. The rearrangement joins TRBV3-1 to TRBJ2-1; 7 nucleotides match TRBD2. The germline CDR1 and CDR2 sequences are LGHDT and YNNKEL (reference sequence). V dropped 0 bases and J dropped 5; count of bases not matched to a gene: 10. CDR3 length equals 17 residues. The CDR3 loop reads CASSQDIGGGADNEQFF. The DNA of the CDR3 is TGTGCCAGCAGCCAAGATATAGGCGGGGGAGCGGACAATGAGCAGTTCTTC.

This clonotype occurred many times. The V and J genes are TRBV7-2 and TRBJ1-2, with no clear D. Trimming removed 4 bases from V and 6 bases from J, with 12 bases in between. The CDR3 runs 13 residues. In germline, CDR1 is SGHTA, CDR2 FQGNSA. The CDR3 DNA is TGTGCCAGCAGCTATGGCCTAGGAGATGGCTACACCTTC. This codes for CASSYGLGDGYTF. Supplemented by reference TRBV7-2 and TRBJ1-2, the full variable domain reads GAGVSQSPSNKVTEKGKDVELRCDPISGHTALYWYRQSLGQGLEFLIYFQGNSAPDKSGLPSDRFSAERTGGSVSTLTIQRTQQEDSAVYLCASSYGLGDGYTFGSGTRLTVV.

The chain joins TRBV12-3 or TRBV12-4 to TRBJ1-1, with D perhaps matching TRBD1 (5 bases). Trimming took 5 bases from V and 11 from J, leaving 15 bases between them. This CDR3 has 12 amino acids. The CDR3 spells CASSQGPGKAFF. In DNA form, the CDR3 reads TGTGCCAGCAGTCAGGGTCCAGGGAAGGCTTTCTTT.

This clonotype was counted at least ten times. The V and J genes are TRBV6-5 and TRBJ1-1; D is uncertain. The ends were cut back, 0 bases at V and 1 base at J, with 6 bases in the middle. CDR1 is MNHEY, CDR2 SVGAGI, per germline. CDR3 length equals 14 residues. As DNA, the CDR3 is TGTGCCAGCAGTTACTCGGCGCAGAACACTGAAGCTTTCTTT. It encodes CASSYSAQNTEAFF.

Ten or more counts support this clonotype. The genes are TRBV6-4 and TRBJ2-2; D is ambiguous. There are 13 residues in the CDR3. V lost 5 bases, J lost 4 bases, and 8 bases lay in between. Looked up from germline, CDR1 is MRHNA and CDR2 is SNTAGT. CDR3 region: CASSIGATGELFF. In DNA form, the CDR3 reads TGTGCCAGCAGTATAGGAGCCACCGGGGAGCTGTTTTTT.

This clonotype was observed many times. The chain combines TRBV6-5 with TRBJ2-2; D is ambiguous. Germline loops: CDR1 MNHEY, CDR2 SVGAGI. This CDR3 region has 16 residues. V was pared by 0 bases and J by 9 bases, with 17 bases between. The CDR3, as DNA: TGTGCCAGCAGTTACTCCCTCGGGTACCCCGTCCGGGAGCTGTTTTTT. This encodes CASSYSLGYPVRELFF.

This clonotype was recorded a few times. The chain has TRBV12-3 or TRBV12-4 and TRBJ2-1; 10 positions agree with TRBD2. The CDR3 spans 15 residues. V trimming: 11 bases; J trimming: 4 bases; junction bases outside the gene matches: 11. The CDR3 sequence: CASSGGRTGYNEQFF. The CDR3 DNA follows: TGTGCCTCTAGCGGGGGACGTACCGGGTACAATGAGCAGTTCTTC.

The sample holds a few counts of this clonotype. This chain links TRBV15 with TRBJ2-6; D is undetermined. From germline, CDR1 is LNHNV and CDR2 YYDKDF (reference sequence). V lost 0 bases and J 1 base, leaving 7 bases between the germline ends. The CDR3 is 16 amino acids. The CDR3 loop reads CATSRDVQSGANVLTF. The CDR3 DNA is TGTGCCACCAGCAGAGATGTCCAGTCTGGGGCCAACGTCCTGACTTTC.

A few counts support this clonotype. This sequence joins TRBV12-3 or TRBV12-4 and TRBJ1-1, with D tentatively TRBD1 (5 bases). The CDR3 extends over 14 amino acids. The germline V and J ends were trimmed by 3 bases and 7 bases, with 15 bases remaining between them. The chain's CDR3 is CASSLGTWQGEAFF. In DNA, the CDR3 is TGTGCCAGCAGTTTGGGGACGTGGCAGGGTGAAGCTTTCTTT.

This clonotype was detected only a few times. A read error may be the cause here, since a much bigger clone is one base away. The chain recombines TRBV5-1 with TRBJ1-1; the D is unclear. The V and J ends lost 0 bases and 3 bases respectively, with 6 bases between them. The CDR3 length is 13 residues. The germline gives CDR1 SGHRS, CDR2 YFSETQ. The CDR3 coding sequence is TGCGCCAGCAGCTTGGAGGTGTACACTGAAGCTTTCTTT. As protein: CASSLEVYTEAFF.

CDR3 DNA sequence: TGCAGTGCCCCGGGACTAGCCCCGGGGGGGTTATATCTTACGCAGTATTTT. It encodes CSAPGLAPGGLYLTQYF. This chain connects TRBV20-1 to TRBJ2-3; 9 positions agree with TRBD2. The CDR3 runs 17 residues. V shed 6 bases, J shed 8 bases, and the junction held 21 bases outside the gene matches. CDR1 DFQATT and CDR2 SNEGSKA come from the germline V gene (reference sequence).